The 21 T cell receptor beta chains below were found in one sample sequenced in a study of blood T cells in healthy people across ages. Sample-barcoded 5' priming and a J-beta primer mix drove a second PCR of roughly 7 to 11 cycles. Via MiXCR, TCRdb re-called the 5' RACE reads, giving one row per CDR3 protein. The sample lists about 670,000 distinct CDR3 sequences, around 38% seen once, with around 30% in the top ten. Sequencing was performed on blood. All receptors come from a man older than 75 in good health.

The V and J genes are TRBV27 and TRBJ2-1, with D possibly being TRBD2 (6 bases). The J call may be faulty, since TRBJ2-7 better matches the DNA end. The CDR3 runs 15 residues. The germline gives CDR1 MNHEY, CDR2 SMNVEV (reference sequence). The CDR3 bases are TGTGCCAGCAGTGCACCGGGACTGGGGCTCTACGAGCAGTACTTC. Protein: CASSAPGLGLYEQYF.

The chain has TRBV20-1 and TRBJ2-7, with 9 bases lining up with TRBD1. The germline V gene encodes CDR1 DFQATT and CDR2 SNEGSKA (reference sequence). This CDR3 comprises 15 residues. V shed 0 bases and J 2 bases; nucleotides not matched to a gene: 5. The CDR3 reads CSARDRGTGTYEQYF. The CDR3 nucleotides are TGCAGTGCTAGAGATCGGGGGACAGGGACCTACGAGCAGTACTTC.

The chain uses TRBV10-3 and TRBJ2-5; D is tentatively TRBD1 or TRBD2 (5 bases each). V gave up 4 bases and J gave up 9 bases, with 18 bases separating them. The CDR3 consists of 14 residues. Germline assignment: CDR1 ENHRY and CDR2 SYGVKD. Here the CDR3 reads CAISGGDVAEAQYF. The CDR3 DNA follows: TGTGCCATCAGTGGTGGGGACGTAGCTGAGGCCCAGTACTTC.

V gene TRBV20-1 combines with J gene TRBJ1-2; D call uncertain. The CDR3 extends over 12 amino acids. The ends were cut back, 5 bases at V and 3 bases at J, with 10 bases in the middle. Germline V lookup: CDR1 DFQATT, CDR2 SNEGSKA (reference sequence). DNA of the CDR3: TGCAGTGCTGCTGACGGCTACTATGGCTACACCTTC. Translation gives CSAADGYYGYTF.

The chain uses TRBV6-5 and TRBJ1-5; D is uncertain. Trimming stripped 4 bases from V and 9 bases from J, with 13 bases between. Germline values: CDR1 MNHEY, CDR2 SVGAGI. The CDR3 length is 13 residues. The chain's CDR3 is CASSSGNAGPQHF. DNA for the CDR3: TGTGCCAGCAGTTCCGGTAATGCAGGGCCCCAGCATTTT.

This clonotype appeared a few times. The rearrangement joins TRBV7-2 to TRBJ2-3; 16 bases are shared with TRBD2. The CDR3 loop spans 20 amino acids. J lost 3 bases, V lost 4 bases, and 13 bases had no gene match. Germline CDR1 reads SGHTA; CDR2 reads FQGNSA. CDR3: CASSSGTSGGAIRRTDTQYF. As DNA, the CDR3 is TGTGCCAGCAGCTCTGGGACTAGCGGGGGGGCCATAAGAAGAACAGATACGCAGTATTTT.

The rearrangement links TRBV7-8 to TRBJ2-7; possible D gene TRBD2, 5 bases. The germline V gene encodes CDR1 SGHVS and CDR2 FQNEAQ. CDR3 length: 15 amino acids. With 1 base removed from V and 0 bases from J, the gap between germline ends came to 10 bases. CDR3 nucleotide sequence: TGTGCCAGCAGCTTAGATACGGGGAGCTCCTACGAGCAGTACTTC. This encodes CASSLDTGSSYEQYF.

The CDR3 DNA reads TGCGCCAGCAGTAATCAGGAAAATGAGCAGTTCTTC. It yields the protein CASSNQENEQFF. The gene calls are TRBV10-2 and TRBJ2-1; D is undetermined. CDR1 is WSHSY, CDR2 SAAADI, per germline. V lost 5 bases and J 7 bases, leaving 9 bases between the germline ends. CDR3 length equals 12 residues.

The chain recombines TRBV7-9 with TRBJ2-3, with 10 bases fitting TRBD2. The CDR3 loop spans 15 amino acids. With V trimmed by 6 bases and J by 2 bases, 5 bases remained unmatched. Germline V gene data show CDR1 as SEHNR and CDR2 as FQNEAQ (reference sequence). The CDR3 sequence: CASSITSGNTDTQYF. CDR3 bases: TGTGCCAGCAGTATAACTAGCGGGAACACAGATACGCAGTATTTT.

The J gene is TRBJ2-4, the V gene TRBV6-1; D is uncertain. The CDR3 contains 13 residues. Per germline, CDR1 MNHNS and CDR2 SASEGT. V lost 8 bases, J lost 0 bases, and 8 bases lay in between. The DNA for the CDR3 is TGTGCCAGCGCTGATCTAGCCAAAAACATTCAGTACTTC. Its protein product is CASADLAKNIQYF.

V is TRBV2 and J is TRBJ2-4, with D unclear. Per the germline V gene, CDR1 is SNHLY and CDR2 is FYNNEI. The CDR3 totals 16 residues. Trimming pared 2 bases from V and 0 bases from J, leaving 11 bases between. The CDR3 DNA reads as TGTGCCAGCAGTGAAATGCGCCCCCTAGCCAAAAACATTCAGTACTTC. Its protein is CASSEMRPLAKNIQYF.

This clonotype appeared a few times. The CDR3 DNA follows: TGCAGTGCTAGATCGGGGCACGGGGAGACCCAGTACTTC. Residues: CSARSGHGETQYF. The rearrangement uses TRBV20-1 and TRBJ2-5; D may match TRBD1 or TRBD2 (5 bases each). V lost 2 bases and J 5 bases, leaving 12 bases between the germline ends. Germline V gene sequence: CDR1 DFQATT, CDR2 SNEGSKA (reference sequence). The length of the CDR3 is 13 residues.

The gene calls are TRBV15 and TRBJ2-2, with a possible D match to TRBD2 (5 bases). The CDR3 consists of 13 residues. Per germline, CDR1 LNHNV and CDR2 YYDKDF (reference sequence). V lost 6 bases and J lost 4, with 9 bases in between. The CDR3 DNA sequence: TGTGCCACCAGTAATAGCGCCACCGGGGAGCTGTTTTTT. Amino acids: CATSNSATGELFF.

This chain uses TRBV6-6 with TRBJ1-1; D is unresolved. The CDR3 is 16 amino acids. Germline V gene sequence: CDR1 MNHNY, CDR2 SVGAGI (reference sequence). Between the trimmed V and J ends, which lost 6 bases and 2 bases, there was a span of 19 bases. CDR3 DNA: TGTGCCAGCAGCCAACCAGGACGTGCAGATAACACTGAAGCTTTCTTT. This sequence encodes CASSQPGRADNTEAFF.

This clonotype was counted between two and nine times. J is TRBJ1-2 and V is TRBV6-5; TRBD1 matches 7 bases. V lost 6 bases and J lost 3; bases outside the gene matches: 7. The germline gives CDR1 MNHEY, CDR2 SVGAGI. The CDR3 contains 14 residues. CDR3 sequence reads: CASRPSGGYYGYTF. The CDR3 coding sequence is TGTGCCAGCAGGCCATCAGGGGGATACTATGGCTACACCTTC.

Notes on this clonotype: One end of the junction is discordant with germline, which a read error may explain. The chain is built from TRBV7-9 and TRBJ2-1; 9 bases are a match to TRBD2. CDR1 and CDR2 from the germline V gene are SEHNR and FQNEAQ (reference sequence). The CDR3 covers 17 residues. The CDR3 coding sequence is TGTGCCAGCAGCCCTAGAGGTAGCGGGGGAACGTACAGTGAGCAGTTCTTC. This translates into CASSPRGSGGTYSEQFF.

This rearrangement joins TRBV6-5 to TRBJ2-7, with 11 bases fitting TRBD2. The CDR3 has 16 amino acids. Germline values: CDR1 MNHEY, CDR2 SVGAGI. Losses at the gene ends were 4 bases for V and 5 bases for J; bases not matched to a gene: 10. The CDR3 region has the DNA TGTGCCAGCAGTTCCCATAGCGGGAGGGCCTACGACGAGCAGTACTTC. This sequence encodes CASSSHSGRAYDEQYF.

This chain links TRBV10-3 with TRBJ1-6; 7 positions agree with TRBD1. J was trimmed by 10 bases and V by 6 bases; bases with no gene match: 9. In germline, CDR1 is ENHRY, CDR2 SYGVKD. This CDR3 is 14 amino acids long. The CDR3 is CAISRQGPRSPLHF. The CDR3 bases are TGTGCCATCAGCCGACAGGGTCCCAGGTCACCCCTCCACTTT.

The CDR3 DNA reads as TGTGCCAGCAGTTACTCGATTACTTTCGACGAGCAGTACTTC. Translated: CASSYSITFDEQYF. The V and J genes are TRBV6-5 and TRBJ2-7, with D unresolved. The germline V gene encodes CDR1 MNHEY and CDR2 SVGAGI. The CDR3 is 14 residues long. The V and J ends lost 0 bases and 5 bases respectively, with 11 bases between them.

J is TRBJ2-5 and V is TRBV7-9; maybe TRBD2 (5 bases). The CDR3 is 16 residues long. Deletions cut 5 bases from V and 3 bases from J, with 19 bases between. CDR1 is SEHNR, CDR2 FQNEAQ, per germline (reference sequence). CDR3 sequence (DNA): TGTGCCAGCAGCCGAGTCAGGTCGGGAAGTAAAGAGACCCAGTACTTC. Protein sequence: CASSRVRSGSKETQYF.

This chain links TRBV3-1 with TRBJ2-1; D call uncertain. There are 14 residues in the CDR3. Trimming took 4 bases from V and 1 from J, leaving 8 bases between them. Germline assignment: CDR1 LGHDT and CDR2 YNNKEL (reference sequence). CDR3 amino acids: CASSPSTSYNEQFF. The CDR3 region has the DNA TGTGCCAGCAGCCCGAGCACGTCCTACAATGAGCAGTTCTTC.